The 8 T cell receptor beta chains presented below share a single source sample, sequenced in a study of T cells in Graves' hyperthyroidism and ophthalmopathy. What was amplified from RNA transcripts were TCR beta CDR3 regions. HTBI primers were used for first-round RT-PCR of the TCR CDR3. TCRdb re-called the multiplex PCR reads with MiXCR, one entry per CDR3 protein. The top ten hold over 7.5% of the sample, which has some 720,000 distinct CDR3 sequences, roughly 15% seen once. The sequenced material came from blood. These receptors all stem from a man younger than 30 with Graves' hyperthyroidism.

In this sample, this clonotype turned up a few times. V usage is TRBV7-2 and J usage is TRBJ2-1; possible D gene TRBD1, 5 bases. CDR3 length: 16 amino acids. Germline CDR1 and CDR2: SGHTA and FQGNSA. Deletions cut 1 base from V and 0 bases from J, with 10 bases between. CDR3 in DNA: TGTGCCAGCAGCTTAGTGGGGCAAGGCTCCTACAATGAGCAGTTCTTC. Amino acids: CASSLVGQGSYNEQFF.

This clonotype has a count of ten or more. The V call is TRBV7-9, the J call TRBJ2-3; a weak D match, TRBD2 (5 bases). Germline CDR1 is SEHNR and CDR2 is FQNEAQ (reference sequence). This CDR3 region has 15 residues. V shed 1 base and J shed 1 base, with 9 bases lying between them. CDR3 sequence: CASSLVGEGTDTQYF. The CDR3 bases are TGTGCCAGCAGCTTAGTGGGAGAGGGCACAGATACGCAGTATTTT.

Ten or more counts support this clonotype. The J gene is TRBJ2-5, the V gene TRBV27, with D perhaps assigned TRBD1 or TRBD2 (5 bases each). The V gene's germline CDR1 is MNHEY and CDR2 SMNVEV (reference sequence). V was cut by 4 bases and J by 1 base, with 13 bases left in between. The CDR3 loop spans 15 amino acids. The CDR3 coding sequence is TGTGCCAGCAGTTCTTACAGAGGGACCCAAGAGACCCAGTACTTC. As protein: CASSSYRGTQETQYF.

The chain has TRBV11-1 and TRBJ2-1; D perhaps matches TRBD2 (6 bases). CDR3 size: 13 residues. Trimming took 6 bases from V and 4 from J, leaving 10 bases between them. Germline V gene data show CDR1 as SGHAT and CDR2 as FQDESV (reference sequence). Here the CDR3 DNA reads TGTGCCAGCAGACCTAGCGCGTACAATGAGCAGTTCTTC. It translates to CASRPSAYNEQFF. Using reference TRBV11-1 and TRBJ2-1 for the parts outside the CDR3, the full variable domain is EAEVAQSPRYKITEKSQAVAFWCDPISGHATLYWYRQILGQGPELLVQFQDESVVDDSQLPKDRFSAERLKGVDSTLKIQPAELGDSAMYLCASRPSAYNEQFFGPGTRLTVL.

This clonotype was seen at least ten times. The rearrangement uses TRBV12-3 or TRBV12-4 and TRBJ2-3; the D is unclear. This CDR3 spans 14 amino acids. V was pared by 3 bases and J by 2 bases, with 9 bases between. CDR3 in amino acids: CASSLISNTDTQYF. Here the CDR3 DNA reads TGTGCCAGCAGTTTGATATCGAACACAGATACGCAGTATTTT.

In this sample, this clonotype turned up many times. This chain connects TRBV10-3 to TRBJ2-7, with D tentatively TRBD2 (5 bases). Trimming cost V 6 bases and J 5 bases, with 14 bases left between them. CDR1 ENHRY and CDR2 SYGVKD come from the germline V gene. CDR3 length: 13 amino acids. The CDR3 DNA reads TGTGCCATCAGCGGAGCCCACGGGAACGAGCAGTACTTC. Its protein is CAISGAHGNEQYF.

V and J are TRBV12-5 and TRBJ2-7; D gene ambiguous. Per germline, CDR1 LGHNT and CDR2 FRNRAP. With 0 bases removed from V and 6 bases from J, the gap between germline ends came to 12 bases. The CDR3 has 14 residues. CDR3 sequence reads: CASGLVHPGGEQYF. The CDR3 DNA reads as TGTGCTAGTGGTTTGGTACACCCGGGCGGCGAGCAGTACTTC.

This clonotype was detected ten times or more. Here the CDR3 DNA reads TGTGCCACCAGTGATTTCTATGAGCAGTTCTTC. Amino acids: CATSDFYEQFF. The gene calls are TRBV24-1 and TRBJ2-1; no reliable D call. V gave up 1 base and J gave up 8 bases, with 2 bases separating them. In germline, CDR1 is KGHDR, CDR2 SFDVKD. The CDR3 consists of 11 residues.